The clone carrying this T cell receptor beta chain has ten or more counts. Antigen specificity is unknown. TCRdb fed the 5' RACE reads into MiXCR, producing one record per CDR3 protein. The data hold under 4,000 distinct CDR3 sequences, with 4.5% to 6.5% observed a single time. CDR1 is GTSNPN, CDR2 SVGIG, per germline (reference sequence). The V and J ends lost 2 bases and 4 bases respectively, with 17 bases between them. The CDR3 contains 15 residues. Stated time point: sample taken at primary tumor resection. Samples were obtained from around 73 donors, all untreated early-stage non-small cell lung cancer patients. Whole RNA from tumor, nontumor lung or frozen PBMC was sequenced unsorted. The data were taken from a study of spatial heterogeneity in lung cancer. At the level of the study: From matched bulk RNA-seq came a T cell module score, which showed a strong correlation with TCR transcript counts in tumor regions. Study-wide findings and caveats: It was found that expanded intratumoral alpha and beta TCR counts tracked tumor mutation counts. Estimated coverage of tumor T cells was about 7% for alpha and 13% for beta chains.

This TCR came from a male donor with early-stage non-small cell lung cancer. The J gene is TRBJ2-5, the V gene TRBV30; TRBD1 is a possible D gene (5 bases). This material consisted of lung tumor tissue, taken at surgery. Here the CDR3 DNA reads TGTGCCTGGAGTCCATGGGGCCAAACGAGAGAGACCCAGTACTTC. Translated, it gives CAWSPWGQTRETQYF.